The next 14 T cell receptor beta chains were all read from a single sample in a study of CD8+ T cells in alopecia areata. Following extraction, RNA underwent reverse transcription to cDNA, which served as the sequencing template. This table comes from immunoSEQ multiplex PCR, and its TCRdb copy is limited to in-frame clones, with some not included. The sample contains approximately 210,000 clones, over 60% of which appear only once. Treatment in this sample: oral pan-JAK inhibitor, 5-10 mg twice daily. The specimen comprised CD4+ T cells sorted from blood, sampled at week 4, from a patient treated with tofacitinib. The receptors stem from a human donor with alopecia areata.

This chain links TRBV7-2 with TRBJ1-6; D is possibly TRBD1 (5 bases). CDR1 and CDR2 from the germline V gene are SGHTA and FQGNSA. Trimming pared 4 bases from V and 8 bases from J, leaving 12 bases between. The CDR3 has 14 residues. The CDR3, as DNA: TGTGCCAGCAGCTCGACAGCTACCTATTCACCCCTCCACTTT. Its protein product is CASSSTATYSPLHF.

The rearrangement joins TRBV30 to TRBJ2-3, with no clear D. The germline V and J ends were trimmed by 0 bases and 4 bases, with 11 bases remaining between them. CDR1 is GTSNPN, CDR2 SVGIG, per germline (reference sequence). This CDR3 has 14 residues. CDR3 bases: TGTGCCTGGAGTGTATCGGCCCGGGCAGATACGCAGTATTTT. Translated, it gives CAWSVSARADTQYF.

Notes on this clone: Other DNA sequences in this specimen translate into the identical CDR3. The chain couples TRBV7-2 to TRBJ2-1, with a weak D call TRBD1 (5 bases). CDR3 size: 15 residues. Germline V CDR1 and CDR2: SGHTA, FQGNSA. V was trimmed by 1 base and J by 0 bases, leaving 7 bases between them. The CDR3 here is CASSLGQGSYNEQFF. CDR3 coding DNA: TGTGCCAGCAGCTTAGGGCAGGGCTCCTACAATGAGCAGTTCTTC.

This clone has just a few counts. This chain connects TRBV30 to TRBJ2-7; D possibly corresponds to TRBD1 (6 bases). V lost 5 bases and J 6 bases, leaving 14 bases between the germline ends. Germline V gene data show CDR1 as GTSNPN and CDR2 as SVGIG (reference sequence). The CDR3 contains 12 residues. CDR3 amino acids: CAWSTGSSEQYF. The CDR3 bases are TGTGCCTGGTCTACAGGGTCCAGCGAGCAGTACTTC.

This clone came up a few times. The chain carries TRBV5-1 and TRBJ1-5, with D unclear. CDR3 length: 19 amino acids. The germline V gene encodes CDR1 SGHRS and CDR2 YFSETQ. With 1 base removed from V and 1 base from J, the gap between germline ends came to 21 bases. The CDR3 reads CASSLLLIRAKGSNQPQHF. For the CDR3, the DNA is TGCGCCAGCAGCTTGCTTCTGATACGCGCTAAGGGAAGCAATCAGCCCCAGCATTTT.

The chain employs TRBV29-1 and TRBJ2-1, with D unclear. Germline values: CDR1 SQVTM, CDR2 ANQGSEA. Trimming left V 2 bases short and J 3 bases short, with 11 bases between. The CDR3 runs to 14 residues. The chain's CDR3 is CSVEPRMNYNEQFF. In DNA, the CDR3 is TGCAGCGTTGAACCTAGAATGAACTACAATGAGCAGTTCTTC.

This clone turned up a few times. The chain employs TRBV19 and TRBJ1-2; 10 bases align to TRBD1. The V and J ends lost 7 bases and 7 bases, in that order; junction bases with no gene match: 6. The germline CDR1 and CDR2 sequences are LNHDA and SQIVND (reference sequence). This CDR3 comprises 13 residues. The CDR3 DNA reads TGTGCCAGTAAGACAGGGGGCGCCGGTGGCTACACCTTC. This codes for CASKTGGAGGYTF.

This clone was observed a handful of times. This rearrangement joins TRBV10-3 to TRBJ2-5; a possible D gene is TRBD1 (6 bases). The CDR3 is 14 amino acids. CDR1 and CDR2 from the germline V gene are ENHRY and SYGVKD. V shed 2 bases and J shed 3 bases, with 10 bases lying between them. The CDR3 loop reads CAISENRDKETQYF. In DNA form, the CDR3 reads TGTGCCATCAGTGAGAATAGGGACAAAGAGACCCAGTACTTC.

The CDR3, as DNA: TGTGCCAGCGTAGGGGACAATCAGCCCCAGCATTTT. This translates into CASVGDNQPQHF. The V call is TRBV28, the J call TRBJ1-5, with D perhaps TRBD1 (5 bases). Trimming removed 8 bases at V and 3 bases at J, with 8 bases between. This CDR3 has 12 residues. Germline CDR1 MDHEN, CDR2 SYDVKM.

V usage is TRBV7-9 and J usage is TRBJ2-2; D might be TRBD2 (5 bases). This CDR3 comprises 17 residues. V was clipped by 0 bases and J by 2 bases, with 13 bases between them. Germline V CDR1 and CDR2: SEHNR, FQNEAQ (reference sequence). In DNA form, the CDR3 reads TGTGCCAGCAGCTTAGCGCTATTAGCGACTAACACCGGGGAGCTGTTTTTT. Its translation is CASSLALLATNTGELFF.

This clone was observed a handful of times. This chain links TRBV15 with TRBJ1-6; no reliable D call. Germline V gene lookup returns CDR1 LNHNV and CDR2 YYDKDF (reference sequence). The CDR3 totals 14 residues. Trimming stripped 3 bases from V and 5 bases from J, with 8 bases between. This CDR3 reads CATSRTTDNSPLHF. The CDR3 DNA reads TGTGCCACCAGCAGGACCACAGATAATTCACCCCTCCACTTT.

About this clone itself: The identical CDR3 is also encoded by other nucleotide sequences in the sample. V is TRBV5-1 and J is TRBJ2-7, with D maybe TRBD2 (6 bases). Germline CDR1 and CDR2: SGHRS and YFSETQ. The V and J ends lost 1 base and 2 bases respectively, with 10 bases between them. The CDR3 has 14 amino acids. The CDR3 reads CASSLTGEAYEQYF. The CDR3 DNA reads as TGCGCCAGCAGCTTGACGGGGGAAGCCTACGAGCAGTACTTC.

J is TRBJ2-7 and V is TRBV5-1; TRBD2 might be the D (5 bases). Germline V gene data show CDR1 as SGHRS and CDR2 as YFSETQ. CDR3 length: 13 amino acids. Deletions cut 0 bases from V and 6 bases from J, with 10 bases between. The CDR3 DNA is TGCGCCAGCAGCTTGGGCATTGAGGGCGAGCAGTACTTC. Its translation is CASSLGIEGEQYF.

The chain employs TRBV27 and TRBJ2-7; 9 nucleotides line up with TRBD2. CDR1 is MNHEY and CDR2 is SMNVEV in the germline V gene (reference sequence). The J segment lost 0 bases and the V segment lost 2 bases, leaving 2 bases of the junction unmatched. CDR3 length: 15 amino acids. This chain's CDR3 is CASSLAGGSSYEQYF. In nucleotides, the CDR3 is TGTGCCAGCAGTTTAGCGGGGGGGAGCTCCTACGAGCAGTACTTC.